This entry lists 4 T cell receptor beta chains sequenced from one sample in a study of technical replicates of blood from a handful of donors. TCRdb keeps only in-frame clones here, not all; method: immunoSEQ multiplex PCR. The sample shows about 49,000 clones, roughly 92% of them seen only once. Source material: PBMCs. All receptors derive from a human donor in good health. Some clones in this sample may be carry-over from other donors' samples.

The chain uses TRBV13 and TRBJ1-1, with D unclear. The germline CDR1 and CDR2 sequences are PRHDT and FYEKMQ (reference sequence). V lost 3 bases and J lost 1, with 3 bases in between. The CDR3 consists of 12 residues. Written as DNA, the CDR3 is TGTGCCAGCAGCTTCCGGAACACTGAAGCTTTCTTT. Residues: CASSFRNTEAFF.

This clone was seen a handful of times. The V call is TRBV29-1, the J call TRBJ2-5; tentative D call: TRBD2 (5 bases). Germline assignment: CDR1 SQVTM and CDR2 ANQGSEA. V was clipped by 7 bases and J by 5 bases, with 17 bases between them. The CDR3 has 13 residues. CDR3 residues: CSAGRGMGETQYF. The CDR3 bases are TGCAGCGCCGGACGGGGAATGGGGGAGACCCAGTACTTC. Complete variable domain (other parts from reference TRBV29-1 and TRBJ2-5): SAVISQKPSRDICQRGTSLTIQCQVDSQVTMMFWYRQQPGQSLTLIATANQGSEATYESGFVIDKFPISRPNLTFSTLTVSNMSPEDSSIYLCSAGRGMGETQYFGPGTRLLVL.

CDR3 in amino acids: CASSVQLSTNVLTF. In DNA, the CDR3 is TGTGCCAGCAGTGTTCAACTCTCGACCAACGTCCTGACTTTC. This chain links TRBV9 with TRBJ2-6; D uncertain. CDR3 length equals 14 residues. With 5 bases removed from V and 8 bases from J, the gap between germline ends came to 14 bases. CDR1 and CDR2 (germline): SGDLS, YYNGEE.

The chain uses TRBV5-4 and TRBJ2-7, with TRBD2 matching over 11 bases. Germline CDR1 is SGHNT and CDR2 is YYREEE (reference sequence). V lost 4 bases, J lost 3 bases, and 6 bases stayed unmatched. CDR3 size: 15 residues. The CDR3 is CASSPGLAEYYEQYF. In DNA, the CDR3 is TGTGCCAGCAGCCCGGGACTAGCGGAGTACTACGAGCAGTACTTC.